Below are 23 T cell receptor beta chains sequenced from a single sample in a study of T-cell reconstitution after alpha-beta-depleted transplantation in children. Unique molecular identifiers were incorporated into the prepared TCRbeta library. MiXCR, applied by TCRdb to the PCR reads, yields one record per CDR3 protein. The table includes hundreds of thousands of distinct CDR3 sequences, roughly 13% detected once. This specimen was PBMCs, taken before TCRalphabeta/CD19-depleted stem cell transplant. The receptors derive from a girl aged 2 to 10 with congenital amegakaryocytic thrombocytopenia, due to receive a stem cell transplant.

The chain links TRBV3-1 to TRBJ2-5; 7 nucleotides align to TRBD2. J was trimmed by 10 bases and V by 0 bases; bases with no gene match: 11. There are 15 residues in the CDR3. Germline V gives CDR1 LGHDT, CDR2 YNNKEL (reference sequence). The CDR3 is CASSQELGTTPVQYF. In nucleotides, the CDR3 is TGTGCCAGCAGCCAAGAACTCGGGACTACCCCGGTCCAGTACTTC.

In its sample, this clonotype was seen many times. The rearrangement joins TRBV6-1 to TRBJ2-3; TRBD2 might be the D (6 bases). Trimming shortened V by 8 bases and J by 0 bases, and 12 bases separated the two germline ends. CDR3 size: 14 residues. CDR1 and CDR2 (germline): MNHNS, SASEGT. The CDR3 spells CASGGEPSTDTQYF. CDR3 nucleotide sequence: TGTGCCAGCGGCGGGGAACCTAGCACAGATACGCAGTATTTT.

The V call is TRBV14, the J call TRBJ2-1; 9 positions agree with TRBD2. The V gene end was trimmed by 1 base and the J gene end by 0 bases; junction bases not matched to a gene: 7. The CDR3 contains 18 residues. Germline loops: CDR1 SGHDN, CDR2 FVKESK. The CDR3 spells CASSQGLAALSSYNEQFF. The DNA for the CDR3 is TGTGCCAGCAGCCAAGGACTAGCGGCTTTAAGCTCCTACAATGAGCAGTTCTTC.

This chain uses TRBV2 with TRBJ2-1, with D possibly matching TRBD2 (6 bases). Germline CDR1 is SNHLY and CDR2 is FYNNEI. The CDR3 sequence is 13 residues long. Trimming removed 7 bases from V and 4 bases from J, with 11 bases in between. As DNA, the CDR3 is TGTGCCAGCAATGGGGGAGGTTACAATGAGCAGTTCTTC. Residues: CASNGGGYNEQFF.

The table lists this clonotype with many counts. CDR3 loop: CASSSDPTSEYNEQFF. The CDR3 DNA follows: TGTGCCAGCAGCTCAGATCCGACTAGCGAATACAATGAGCAGTTCTTC. The chain combines TRBV11-2 with TRBJ2-1, with 8 bases that match TRBD2. V gave up 4 bases and J gave up 4 bases; unmatched junction bases: 9. The length of the CDR3 is 16 residues. Looked up from germline, CDR1 is SGHAT and CDR2 is FQNNGV.

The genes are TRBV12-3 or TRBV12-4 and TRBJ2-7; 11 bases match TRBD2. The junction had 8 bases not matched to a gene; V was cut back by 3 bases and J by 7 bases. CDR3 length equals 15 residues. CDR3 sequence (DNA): TGTGCCAGCAGTTTCCCCACTAGCGGGAGTAGGGAGCAGTACTTC. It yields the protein CASSFPTSGSREQYF.

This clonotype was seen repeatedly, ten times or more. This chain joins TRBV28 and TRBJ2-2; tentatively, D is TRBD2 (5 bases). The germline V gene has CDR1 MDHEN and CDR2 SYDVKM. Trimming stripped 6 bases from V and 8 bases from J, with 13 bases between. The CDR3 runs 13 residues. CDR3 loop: CASRLAISGELFF. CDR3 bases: TGTGCCAGCAGGCTAGCTATTTCGGGGGAGCTGTTTTTT.

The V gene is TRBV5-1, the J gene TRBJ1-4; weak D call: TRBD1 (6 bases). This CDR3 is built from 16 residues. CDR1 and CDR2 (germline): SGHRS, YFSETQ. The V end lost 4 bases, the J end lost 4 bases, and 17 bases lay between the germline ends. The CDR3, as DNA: TGCGCCAGCAGCAGGGACATCCCAAGACTTAATGAAAAACTGTTTTTT. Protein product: CASSRDIPRLNEKLFF.

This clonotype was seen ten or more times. CDR3 in amino acids: CSAREISGSPEVGLSSYNEQFF. Here the CDR3 DNA reads TGCAGTGCTAGAGAGATTAGCGGGAGCCCGGAGGTAGGGTTAAGCTCCTACAATGAGCAGTTCTTC. The gene calls are TRBV20-1 and TRBJ2-1, with TRBD2 matching 9 bases. V dropped 0 bases and J dropped 0; count of bases not matched to a gene: 21. The CDR3 runs 22 residues. Germline loops: CDR1 DFQATT, CDR2 SNEGSKA (reference sequence).

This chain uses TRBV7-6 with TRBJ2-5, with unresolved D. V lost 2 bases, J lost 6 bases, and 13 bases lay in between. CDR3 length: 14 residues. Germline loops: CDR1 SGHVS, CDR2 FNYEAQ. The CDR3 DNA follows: TGTGCCAGCAGCTTACCGTATGCGAAAAAGACCCAGTACTTC. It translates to CASSLPYAKKTQYF.

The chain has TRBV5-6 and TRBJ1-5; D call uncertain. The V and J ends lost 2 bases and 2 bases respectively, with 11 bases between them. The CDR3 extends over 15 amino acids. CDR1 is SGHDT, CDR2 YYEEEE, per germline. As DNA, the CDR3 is TGTGCCAGCAGCTTTTGGGGAGGACGCAATCAGCCCCAGCATTTT. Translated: CASSFWGGRNQPQHF.

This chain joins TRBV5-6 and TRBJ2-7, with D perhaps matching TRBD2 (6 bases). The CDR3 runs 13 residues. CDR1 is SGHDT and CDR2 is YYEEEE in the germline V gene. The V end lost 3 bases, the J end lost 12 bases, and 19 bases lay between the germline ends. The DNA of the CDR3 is TGTGCCAGCAGCTCAAACCCGGGCGGGGATCGGTACTTC. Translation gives CASSSNPGGDRYF.

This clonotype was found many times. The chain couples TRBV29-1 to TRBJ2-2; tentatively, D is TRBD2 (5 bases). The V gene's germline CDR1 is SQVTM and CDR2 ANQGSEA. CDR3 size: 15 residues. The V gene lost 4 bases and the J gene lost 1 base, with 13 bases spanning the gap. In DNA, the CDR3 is TGCAGCGTTGGGGGAGTGGGAAGGAACACCGGGGAGCTGTTTTTT. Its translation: CSVGGVGRNTGELFF.

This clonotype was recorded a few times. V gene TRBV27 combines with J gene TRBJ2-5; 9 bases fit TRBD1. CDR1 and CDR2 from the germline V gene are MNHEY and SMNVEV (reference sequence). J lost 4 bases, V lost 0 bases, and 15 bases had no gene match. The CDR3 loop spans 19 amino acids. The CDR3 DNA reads TGTGCCAGCAGTTTATCACGGCCCTGGACAGGGGACACACGAGAGACCCAGTACTTC. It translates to CASSLSRPWTGDTRETQYF.

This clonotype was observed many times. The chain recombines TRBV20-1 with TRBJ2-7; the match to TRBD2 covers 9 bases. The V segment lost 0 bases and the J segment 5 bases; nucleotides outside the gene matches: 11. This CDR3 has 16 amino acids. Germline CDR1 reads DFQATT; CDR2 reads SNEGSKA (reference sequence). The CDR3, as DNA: TGCAGTGCTAGAGAGACTAGCGGCCCCTTGATGGACGAGCAGTACTTC. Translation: CSARETSGPLMDEQYF.

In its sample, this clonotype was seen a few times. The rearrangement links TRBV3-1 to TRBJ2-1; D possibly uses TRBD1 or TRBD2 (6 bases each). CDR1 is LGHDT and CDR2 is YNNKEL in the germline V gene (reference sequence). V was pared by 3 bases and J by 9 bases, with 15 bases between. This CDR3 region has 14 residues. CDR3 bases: TGTGCCAGCAGCCATTATGGGGGGCGGAGTGAGCAGTTCTTC. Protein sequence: CASSHYGGRSEQFF.

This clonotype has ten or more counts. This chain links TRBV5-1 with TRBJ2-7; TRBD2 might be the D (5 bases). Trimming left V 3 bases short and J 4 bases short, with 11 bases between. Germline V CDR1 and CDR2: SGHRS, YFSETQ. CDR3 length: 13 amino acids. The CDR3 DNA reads TGCGCCAGCAGCTCGACTATGGGGTACGAGCAGTACTTC. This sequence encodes CASSSTMGYEQYF.

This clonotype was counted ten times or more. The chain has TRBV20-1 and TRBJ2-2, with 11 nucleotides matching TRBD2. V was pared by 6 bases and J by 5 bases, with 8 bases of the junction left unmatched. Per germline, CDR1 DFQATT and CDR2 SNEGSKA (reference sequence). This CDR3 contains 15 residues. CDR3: CSAAPIAGGTGELFF. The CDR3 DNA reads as TGCAGTGCCGCACCAATAGCGGGGGGGACCGGGGAGCTGTTTTTT.

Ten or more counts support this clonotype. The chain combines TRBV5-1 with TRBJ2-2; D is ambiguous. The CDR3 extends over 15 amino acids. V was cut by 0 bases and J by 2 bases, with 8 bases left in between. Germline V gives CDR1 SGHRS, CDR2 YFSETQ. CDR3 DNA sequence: TGCGCCAGCAGCTTGGTCGGGCCTAACACCGGGGAGCTGTTTTTT. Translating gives CASSLVGPNTGELFF.

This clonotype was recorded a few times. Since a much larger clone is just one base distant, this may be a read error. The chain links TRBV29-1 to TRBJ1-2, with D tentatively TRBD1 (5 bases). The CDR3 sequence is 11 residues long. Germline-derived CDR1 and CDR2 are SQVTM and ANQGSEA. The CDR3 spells CSQRGTTGDTF. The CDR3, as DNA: TGCAGCCAGCGGGGGACCACTGGCGACACCTTC.

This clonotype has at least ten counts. The CDR3: CASSVAGGTEAFF. The CDR3, as DNA: TGCGCCAGCAGCGTTGCCGGCGGTACTGAAGCTTTCTTT. The J gene is TRBJ1-1, the V gene TRBV5-1; D gene unclear. This CDR3 spans 13 amino acids. Germline CDR1 reads SGHRS; CDR2 reads YFSETQ. V was trimmed by 4 bases and J by 5 bases, leaving 12 bases between them. The variable domain in full, with the rest retrieved from reference TRBV5-1 and TRBJ1-1, is KAGVTQTPRYLIKTRGQQVTLSCSPISGHRSVSWYQQTPGQGLQFLFEYFSETQRNKGNFPGRFSGRQFSNSRSEMNVSTLELGDSALYLCASSVAGGTEAFFGQGTRLTVV.

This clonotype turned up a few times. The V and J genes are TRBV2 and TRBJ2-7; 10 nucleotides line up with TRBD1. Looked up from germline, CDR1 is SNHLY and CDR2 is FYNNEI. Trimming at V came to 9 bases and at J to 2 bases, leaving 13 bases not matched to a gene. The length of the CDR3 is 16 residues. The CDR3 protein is CARSGTGVIGTYEQYF. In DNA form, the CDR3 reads TGTGCCAGATCCGGGACAGGGGTCATTGGCACCTACGAGCAGTACTTC. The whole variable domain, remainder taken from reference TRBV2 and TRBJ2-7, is EPEVTQTPSHQVTQMGQEVILRCVPISNHLYFYWYRQILGQKVEFLVSFYNNEISEKSEIFDDQFSVERPDGSNFTLKIRSTKLEDSAMYFCARSGTGVIGTYEQYFGPGTRLTVT.

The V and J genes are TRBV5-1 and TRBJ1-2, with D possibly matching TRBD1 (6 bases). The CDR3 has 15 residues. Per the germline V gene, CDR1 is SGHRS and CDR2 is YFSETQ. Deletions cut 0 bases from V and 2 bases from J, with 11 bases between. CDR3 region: CASSLGIDRNYGYTF. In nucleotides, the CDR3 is TGCGCCAGCAGCTTGGGGATTGACAGGAACTATGGCTACACCTTC.